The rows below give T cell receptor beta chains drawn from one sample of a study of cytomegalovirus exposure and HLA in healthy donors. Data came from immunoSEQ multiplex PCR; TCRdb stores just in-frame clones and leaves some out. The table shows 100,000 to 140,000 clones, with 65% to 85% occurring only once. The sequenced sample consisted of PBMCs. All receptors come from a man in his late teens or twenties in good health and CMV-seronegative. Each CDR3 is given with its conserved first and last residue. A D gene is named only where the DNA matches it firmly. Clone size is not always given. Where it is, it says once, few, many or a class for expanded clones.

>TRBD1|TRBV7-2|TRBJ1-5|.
TGTGCCAGCAGCGCTCTGGCCGGGACAGCTTCTAAGCCCCAGCATTTT
CASSALAGTASKPQHF
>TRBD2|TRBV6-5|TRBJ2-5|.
TGTGCCAGCGCCTCGGGAGGTCAAGAGACCCAGTACTTC
CASASGGQETQYF
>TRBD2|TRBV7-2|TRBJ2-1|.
TGTGCCAGCAGCTTAGCGTGGACTAGGTCTCATGAGCAGTTCTTC
CASSLAWTRSHEQFF
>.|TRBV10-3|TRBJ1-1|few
TGTGCCATCAGTGACCCCGGAGGCACTGAAGCTTTCTTT
CAISDPGGTEAFF
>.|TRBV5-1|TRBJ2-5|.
TGCGCCAGCAGCTTGACTAGAACGGCCCAAGAGACCCAGTACTTC
CASSLTRTAQETQYF
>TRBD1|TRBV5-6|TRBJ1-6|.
TGTGCCAGCAGCTCGCAGGACAGGGGCAATTCACCCCTCCACTTT
CASSSQDRGNSPLHF
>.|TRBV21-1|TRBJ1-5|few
TGTGCCAGCAGCAAAGGGGAGACAGGGGACCCCCATCAGCCCCAGCATTTT
CASSKGETGDPHQPQHF
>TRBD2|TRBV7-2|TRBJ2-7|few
TGTGCCAGCAGCTCCACGGGGGGGAACTACGAGCAGTACTTC
CASSSTGGNYEQYF
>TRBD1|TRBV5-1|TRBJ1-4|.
TGCGCCAGCAGCCCTGGACAGGGGTCCAATGAAAAACTGTTTTTT
CASSPGQGSNEKLFF
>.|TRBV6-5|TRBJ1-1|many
TGTGCCGGCAGGGAGAGAGCGAACACTGAAGCTTTCTTT
CAGRERANTEAFF
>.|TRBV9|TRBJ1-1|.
TGTGCCAGCAGCGTGGGAGGGCAGCACACTGAAGCTTTCTTT
CASSVGGQHTEAFF
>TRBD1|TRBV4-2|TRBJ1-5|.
TGTGCCAGCAGCCAAGAGGGGACAGGGGCTCAGCCCCAGCATTTT
CASSQEGTGAQPQHF
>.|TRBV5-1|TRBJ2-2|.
TGCGCCAGCAGCTTCTACAGGGCGGATCCCGGGGAGCTGTTTTTT
CASSFYRADPGELFF
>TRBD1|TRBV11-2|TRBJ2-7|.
TGTGCCAGCAGCCTTATGACAGGGATTGACGAGCAGTACTTC
CASSLMTGIDEQYF
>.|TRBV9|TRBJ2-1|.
TGTGCCAGCAGCGTAGAAGTGTCAGGGACTTACAATGAGCAGTTCTTC
CASSVEVSGTYNEQFF
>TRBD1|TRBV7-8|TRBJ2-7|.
TGTGCCAGCAGCTTAAGGGACAGGGATTACGAGCAGTACTTC
CASSLRDRDYEQYF
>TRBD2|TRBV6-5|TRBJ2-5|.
TGTGCCAGCAGTTCGGGACTAGCGGCGAGAGAGACCCAGTACTTC
CASSSGLAARETQYF
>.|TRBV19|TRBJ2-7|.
TGTGCCAGTAGTATAGGGGGCAGTAGCTCCTACGAGCAGTACTTC
CASSIGGSSSYEQYF
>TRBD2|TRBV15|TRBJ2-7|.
TGTGCCACCAGCAGGGATCCAGACGGGGGGTACGAGCAGTACTTC
CATSRDPDGGYEQYF
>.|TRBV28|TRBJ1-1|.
TGTGCCAGCAGTTTACCACAGGGATGGACTGAAGCTTTCTTT
CASSLPQGWTEAFF
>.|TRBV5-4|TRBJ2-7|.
TGTGCCAGCAGCTTGGTTCCGGACAACTACGAGCAGTACTTC
CASSLVPDNYEQYF
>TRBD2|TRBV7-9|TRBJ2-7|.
TGTGCCAGCAGCGAAGGGACTAGCGGGACCTACGAGCAGTACTTC
CASSEGTSGTYEQYF
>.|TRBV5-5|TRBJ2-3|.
TGTGCCAGCAGCTCACCCACATGGGAGTTGGGTACGCAGTATTTT
CASSSPTWELGTQYF
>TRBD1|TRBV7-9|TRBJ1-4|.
TGTGCCAGCAGCCTACTCGACAGGGTAAAAGCTAATGAAAAACTGTTTTTT
CASSLLDRVKANEKLFF
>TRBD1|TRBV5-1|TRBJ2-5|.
TGCGCCAGCAGCTTATTGACAGGGGAAGAGACCCAGTACTTC
CASSLLTGEETQYF
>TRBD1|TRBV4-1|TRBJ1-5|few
TGCGCCAGCAGCCAGACCGTTGACAGGGGGCCACTGCCCCAGCATTTT
CASSQTVDRGPLPQHF
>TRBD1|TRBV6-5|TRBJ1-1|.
TGTGCCAGCAGTTCGCGGACAGGAAAGGTGCAAGCTTTCTTT
CASSSRTGKVQAFF
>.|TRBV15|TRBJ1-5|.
TGTGCCACCAGTACAGACCTTAGCAATCAGCCCCAGCATTTT
CATSTDLSNQPQHF
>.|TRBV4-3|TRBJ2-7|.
TGCGCCAGCAGCCAAGAACGCGAGCAGAGGGCGTACTTC
CASSQEREQRAYF
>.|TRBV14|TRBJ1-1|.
TGTGCCAGCAGCCAATTCAGAGGTGAAGCTTTCTTT
CASSQFRGEAFF
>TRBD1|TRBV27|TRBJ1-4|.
TGTGCCAGCAGTTTTCTGGGGACAGGGGGTGAAAAACTGTTTTTT
CASSFLGTGGEKLFF
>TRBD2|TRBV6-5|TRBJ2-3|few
TGTGCCAGCCGTGGGACTAGCGGGGGCACAGATACGCAGTATTTT
CASRGTSGGTDTQYF
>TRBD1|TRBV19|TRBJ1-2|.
TGTGCCAGTACTCCTAGCCCCGGGACAGCCTATGGCTACACCTTC
CASTPSPGTAYGYTF
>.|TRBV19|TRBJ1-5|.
TGTGCCAGTATCTCGAGACAAACCCCCCGTCAGCCCCAGCATTTT
CASISRQTPRQPQHF
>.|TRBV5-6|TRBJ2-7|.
TGTGCCAGCAGGGCCTTCCTGTGGCAGGGGAATCGTGAGCAGTACTTC
CASRAFLWQGNREQYF
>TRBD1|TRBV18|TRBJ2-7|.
TGTGCCAGCTCACCACCTGACAGGGCGCCTTCCTACGAGCAGTACTTC
CASSPPDRAPSYEQYF
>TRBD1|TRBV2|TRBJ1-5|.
TGTGCCAGCAAACAGGGGAGCAATCAGCCCCAGCATTTT
CASKQGSNQPQHF